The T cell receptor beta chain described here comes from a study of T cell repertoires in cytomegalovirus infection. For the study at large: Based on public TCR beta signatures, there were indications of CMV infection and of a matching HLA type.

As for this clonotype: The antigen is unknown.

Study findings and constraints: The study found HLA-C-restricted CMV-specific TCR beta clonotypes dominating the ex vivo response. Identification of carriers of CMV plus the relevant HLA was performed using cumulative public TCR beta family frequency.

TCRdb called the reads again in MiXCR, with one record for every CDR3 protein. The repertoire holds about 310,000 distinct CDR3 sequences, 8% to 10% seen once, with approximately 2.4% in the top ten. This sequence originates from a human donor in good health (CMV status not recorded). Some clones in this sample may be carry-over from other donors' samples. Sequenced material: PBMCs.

The CDR3: CASRELQGGNQPQHF. The CDR3, as DNA: TGTGCCAGCCGAGAGCTACAGGGCGGGAATCAGCCCCAGCATTTT. The V call is TRBV12-3 or TRBV12-4, the J call TRBJ1-5; a possible D gene is TRBD1 (6 bases). Deletions cut 8 bases from V and 4 bases from J, with 18 bases between. The CDR3 is 15 residues long.